These T cell receptor beta chains were read from a single sample in a study of long-term antiretroviral therapy in people with HIV. Clones were read by immunoSEQ multiplex PCR, and TCRdb kept only the in-frame ones, dropping some. The repertoire holds about 30,000 clones, with approximately 85% as singletons. Sequences were derived from unsorted PBMCs, sampled 3 years after starting antiretroviral therapy. All receptors come from a man in his forties with HIV. CDR3s leave out the opening cysteine and the closing phenylalanine or tryptophan. The order of the fields is clone size, V gene, J gene, CDR3 protein. Size is stated for part of the rows, as once, few or many counts, or as a class when the clone is expanded.

-	TRBV7-6	TRBJ2-3	ASSLAPGTHTQLTDTQY
-	TRBV5-7	TRBJ2-7	ASNSGDWRYEQY
-	TRBV12-5	TRBJ2-1	ASGLALNNEQF
-	TRBV2	TRBJ1-6	ASSRAGAGYNSPLH
-	TRBV7-9	TRBJ1-1	ASSLLVGQGKTFNTEAF
-	TRBV5-1	TRBJ2-2	ASRPAGVNTGELF
-	TRBV6-1	TRBJ2-3	ASSEVWTRGDTQY
few	TRBV6-4	TRBJ1-5	ASAGVNQPQH
-	TRBV5-1	TRBJ1-1	ASSYGQGETEAF
-	TRBV30	TRBJ2-2	AWSVWGAGTGELF
-	TRBV7-9	TRBJ1-2	ASSSGSENYGYT
-	TRBV5-6	TRBJ2-7	ASSFGPYEQY
-	TRBV6-6	TRBJ1-4	ASTGQGERGGKLF
-	TRBV7-9	TRBJ2-1	ASGFYNEQF
-	TRBV7-2	TRBJ1-3	ASSLSLLSGNTIY
-	TRBV29-1	TRBJ2-7	SVEDRKQGRYEQY
-	TRBV27	TRBJ1-1	ASSGGQGHGRITEAF
-	TRBV5-3	TRBJ1-1	ARSQQGRRDTEAF
-	TRBV2	TRBJ1-5	ASSGQDNQPQH
-	TRBV7-6	TRBJ2-2	ASSLAWGAGELF
-	TRBV7-7	TRBJ2-7	ASSSGPMSYEQY
-	TRBV13	TRBJ2-7	ASSPSGLREQY
few	TRBV5-8	TRBJ1-1	ASSPKRANTEAF
once	TRBV6-1	TRBJ1-5	ASSPGDGGNQPQH
-	TRBV4-1	TRBJ1-5	ASSQDSLNQPQH
-	TRBV6-1	TRBJ2-3	ASTRGRGWTDTQY
once	TRBV10-3	TRBJ2-5	AISEGRGGETQY
-	TRBV6-6	TRBJ2-7	ASSHGLEQY
-	TRBV19	TRBJ2-3	ASSISRRDTQY
-	TRBV10-3	TRBJ1-1	AISFTKGEAF
-	TRBV30	TRBJ2-7	AWSESYEQY
-	TRBV11-2	TRBJ2-7	ASSYPPGASGRAGEQY
once	TRBV21-1	TRBJ1-2	ASSKEAGWFPPLCGYT
-	TRBV6-6	TRBJ1-2	ASTPGQNYGYT
-	TRBV6-5	TRBJ1-2	ASSYNWTDYT
-	TRBV5-3	TRBJ1-2	ARSLLRQARYGYT
-	TRBV18	TRBJ1-1	ASSPRLVRANTEAF
-	TRBV6-5	TRBJ2-1	ASSLGDRENEQF
-	TRBV6-1	TRBJ1-6	ASSPTGNLPPLH
-	TRBV7-9	TRBJ2-3	ASSRGQESTDTQY
once	TRBV11-2	TRBJ2-7	ASSPGAGNSYEQY
-	TRBV10-2	TRBJ2-2	ASNGNTGELF
-	TRBV27	TRBJ2-7	ASSQPGFEQY
-	TRBV29-1	TRBJ1-1	SALGNTEAF
-	TRBV6-5	TRBJ1-1	ASSYSSGLNTEAF
-	TRBV19	TRBJ1-5	ASSISAAKGDQPQH
few	TRBV18	TRBJ1-6	ASSRLQGIDSPLH
-	TRBV5-1	TRBJ2-7	ASSLGRTGTSYEQY
-	TRBV10-3	TRBJ1-1	AISQAANTEAF